Below, 26 T cell receptor beta chains from the same sample are listed, as sequenced in a study of cytomegalovirus exposure and HLA in healthy donors. Method: immunoSEQ multiplex PCR; TCRdb's copy keeps in-frame clones and lacks some. The table records 150,000 to 200,000 clones, approximately 86% of them present only once. Sequenced input: PBMCs. These receptors were collected from a man younger than 45 in good health and CMV-seropositive.

The chain has TRBV7-8 and TRBJ2-3, with TRBD2 matching over 11 bases. This CDR3 is 18 amino acids long. V lost 5 bases to trimming and J lost 0 bases; unmatched junction nucleotides: 10. From germline, CDR1 is SGHVS and CDR2 FQNEAQ. The CDR3 sequence is CASSKTSGDSTSTDTQYF. The CDR3 DNA is TGTGCCAGCAGCAAGACTAGCGGGGACTCCACTAGCACAGATACGCAGTATTTT.

The gene calls are TRBV5-1 and TRBJ2-7; 9 nucleotides align to TRBD2. The CDR3 has 15 amino acids. V gave up 4 bases and J gave up 0 bases; unmatched junction bases: 5. The V gene's germline CDR1 is SGHRS and CDR2 YFSETQ. Written as DNA, the CDR3 is TGCGCCAGCAGCCAGATAGCGGGGGACTCCTACGAGCAGTACTTC. Translation: CASSQIAGDSYEQYF.

The V and J genes are TRBV28 and TRBJ2-1; D may be TRBD2 (6 bases). The CDR3 covers 16 residues. The germline V gene encodes CDR1 MDHEN and CDR2 SYDVKM. Trimming removed 5 bases from V and 5 bases from J, with 19 bases in between. Here the CDR3 reads CASSPPTGTVNNEQFF. Here the CDR3 DNA reads TGTGCCAGCAGTCCCCCGACCGGGACTGTTAACAATGAGCAGTTCTTC.

J is TRBJ1-3 and V is TRBV7-9, with D possibly being TRBD1 (6 bases). The CDR3 consists of 14 residues. CDR1 is SEHNR and CDR2 is FQNEAQ in the germline V gene (reference sequence). V lost 5 bases, J lost 3 bases, and 11 bases lay in between. The CDR3 nucleotides read TGTGCCAGCAGCCCGAGGGGGGATGGAAACACCATATATTTT. It is translated as CASSPRGDGNTIYF.

This clone showed up many times. The chain recombines TRBV19 with TRBJ1-2, with no clear D. CDR1 and CDR2 from the germline V gene are LNHDA and SQIVND (reference sequence). Trimming removed 6 bases from V and 6 bases from J, with 17 bases in between. This CDR3 has 14 amino acids. The CDR3 region is CASSAPGLIDGYTF. The CDR3, as DNA: TGTGCCAGTAGCGCCCCGGGATTAATTGATGGCTACACCTTC.

The chain's CDR3 is CASSQEQGALGSYEQYF. CDR3 bases: TGTGCCAGCAGCCAAGAACAGGGGGCCTTGGGGAGCTACGAGCAGTACTTC. The chain uses TRBV4-2 and TRBJ2-7, with 9 bases matching TRBD1. The germline CDR1 and CDR2 sequences are LGHNA and YNFKEQ. Losses at the gene ends were 0 bases for V and 3 bases for J; bases not matched to a gene: 9. The CDR3 consists of 17 residues.

The V and J genes are TRBV19 and TRBJ2-7; TRBD1 is a possible D gene (6 bases). Trimming pared 3 bases from V and 5 bases from J, leaving 20 bases between. CDR1 and CDR2 from the germline V gene are LNHDA and SQIVND (reference sequence). The CDR3 consists of 16 residues. This CDR3 is CASSIGAGVRIDEQYF. The CDR3 DNA sequence: TGTGCCAGTAGTATCGGGGCAGGGGTACGGATCGACGAGCAGTACTTC.

This sequence joins TRBV2 and TRBJ1-3; D uncertain. CDR3 length: 12 amino acids. The germline V gene encodes CDR1 SNHLY and CDR2 FYNNEI. The CDR3 here is CASVVSGNTIYF. The CDR3 bases are TGTGCGTCCGTAGTCTCTGGAAACACCATATATTTT.

This clone was seen a handful of times. V gene TRBV2 combines with J gene TRBJ1-2; 8 positions match TRBD1. V shed 6 bases, J shed 6 bases, and the junction held 3 bases outside the gene matches. The germline gives CDR1 SNHLY, CDR2 FYNNEI. CDR3 size: 12 residues. This CDR3 reads CASRQGQDGYTF. CDR3 DNA sequence: TGTGCCAGCAGGCAGGGACAGGATGGCTACACCTTC.

This chain connects TRBV9 to TRBJ2-1; perhaps TRBD2 as D (6 bases). The V end was cut by 3 bases, the J end by 3 bases, with 13 bases between. The length of the CDR3 is 15 residues. Germline loops: CDR1 SGDLS, CDR2 YYNGEE. This chain's CDR3 is CASSEGGTSYNEQFF. CDR3 DNA: TGTGCCAGCAGCGAGGGCGGGACGAGCTACAATGAGCAGTTCTTC.

V is TRBV5-5 and J is TRBJ1-6; D is uncertain. This CDR3 is built from 14 residues. Germline V gene sequence: CDR1 SGHKS, CDR2 YYEKEE (reference sequence). Between the trimmed V and J ends, which lost 2 bases and 9 bases, there was a span of 12 bases. CDR3 DNA sequence: TGTGCCAGCAGCTTAGTTAGGGAGATTTCACCCCTCCACTTT. This encodes CASSLVREISPLHF.

This chain connects TRBV18 to TRBJ1-4, with D possibly being TRBD1 (6 bases). The CDR3 spans 14 residues. V was clipped by 2 bases and J by 7 bases, with 11 bases between them. Germline CDR1 is KGHSH and CDR2 is LQKENI. The CDR3 nucleotides read TGTGCCAGCTCACCAGGGGGCGCCGGTGAAAAACTGTTTTTT. Amino acid sequence: CASSPGGAGEKLFF. The full variable domain, with the rest looked up from reference TRBV18 and TRBJ1-4, is NAGVMQNPRHLVRRRGQEARLRCSPMKGHSHVYWYRQLPEEGLKFMVYLQKENIIDESGMPKERFSAEFPKEGPSILRIQQVVRGDSAAYFCASSPGGAGEKLFFGSGTQLSVL.

The chain has TRBV6-5 and TRBJ2-7, with 10 bases identical to TRBD2. CDR3 size: 16 residues. After removal of 0 bases from V and 0 bases from J, the junction contained 2 bases not matched to a gene. The germline CDR1 and CDR2 sequences are MNHEY and SVGAGI. CDR3 sequence (DNA): TGTGCCAGCAGTTACTCACCTAGCGGGGGCTCCTACGAGCAGTACTTC. It is translated as CASSYSPSGGSYEQYF.

The chain couples TRBV21-1 to TRBJ1-6. TRBV21-1 is a pseudogene locus. The length of the CDR3 is 13 residues. The CDR3 loop is CASSKGWDLTLHF. For the CDR3, the DNA is TGTGCCAGCAGCAAGGGGTGGGACTTGACCCTCCACTTT.

Only one count was recorded for this clone. This sequence joins TRBV2 and TRBJ2-7; D is ambiguous. The CDR3 extends over 14 amino acids. Deletions cut 2 bases from V and 0 bases from J, with 8 bases between. Germline CDR1 reads SNHLY; CDR2 reads FYNNEI. The CDR3 DNA reads as TGTGCCAGCAGTGAAAGAGCGTTCTCCTACGAGCAGTACTTC. Amino acids: CASSERAFSYEQYF.

The chain employs TRBV4-3 and TRBJ1-2; the match to TRBD1 covers 7 bases. With 0 bases clipped from V and 4 bases from J, the junction kept 5 bases outside the gene matches. Germline-derived CDR1 and CDR2 are LGHNA and YSLEER. The CDR3 contains 15 residues. Here the CDR3 DNA reads TGCGCCAGCAGCCAAGATGCGGCAGGGGGCTATGGCTACACCTTC. Translated: CASSQDAAGGYGYTF.

The genes are TRBV28 and TRBJ2-7; no clear D gene. Trimming left V 2 bases short and J 0 bases short, with 2 bases between. This CDR3 has 12 amino acids. CDR1 is MDHEN and CDR2 is SYDVKM in the germline V gene. The CDR3 loop is CASSLPSYEQYF. DNA of the CDR3: TGTGCCAGCAGTTTACCCTCCTACGAGCAGTACTTC.

V gene TRBV4-1 combines with J gene TRBJ2-7; 8 positions match TRBD2. Trimming removed 1 base from V and 2 bases from J; junction bases left unmatched: 4. CDR1 is MGHRA, CDR2 YSYEKL, per germline. CDR3 length equals 15 residues. The CDR3 coding sequence is TGCGCCAGCAGCCAAGTAGCGGGAAGGACCTACGAGCAGTACTTC. The encoded protein is CASSQVAGRTYEQYF.

The chain couples TRBV9 to TRBJ2-7, with D possibly called TRBD1 or TRBD2 (6 bases each). V was shortened by 3 bases and J by 4 bases, with 17 bases between the two germline ends. The CDR3 spans 15 residues. The germline V gene encodes CDR1 SGDLS and CDR2 YYNGEE. The CDR3 nucleotides read TGTGCCAGCAGCGAGGGGGGAGCGGATGTTTACGAGCAGTACTTC. Its translation: CASSEGGADVYEQYF. The full variable domain, with the rest looked up from reference TRBV9 and TRBJ2-7, is DSGVTQTPKHLITATGQRVTLRCSPRSGDLSVYWYQQSLDQGLQFLIQYYNGEERAKGNILERFSAQQFPDLHSELNLSSLELGDSALYFCASSEGGADVYEQYFGPGTRLTVT.

The rearrangement links TRBV5-1 to TRBJ1-2; 9 bases match TRBD1. V trimming: 2 bases; J trimming: 8 bases; junction bases outside the gene matches: 10. This CDR3 comprises 15 residues. In germline, CDR1 is SGHRS, CDR2 YFSETQ. Here the CDR3 reads CASSLQGAYGDGYTF. CDR3 DNA sequence: TGCGCCAGCAGCTTACAGGGGGCCTATGGTGACGGCTACACCTTC.

This sequence joins TRBV19 and TRBJ1-5; D remains ambiguous. The CDR3 extends over 12 amino acids. CDR1 and CDR2 (germline): LNHDA, SQIVND (reference sequence). Trimming shortened V by 5 bases and J by 6 bases, and 8 bases separated the two germline ends. The CDR3 sequence is CASSVWGQPQHF. In nucleotides, the CDR3 is TGTGCCAGTAGTGTCTGGGGTCAGCCCCAGCATTTT. The full variable domain, in which reference TRBV19 and TRBJ1-5 provide the parts outside the CDR3, is DGGITQSPKYLFRKEGQNVTLSCEQNLNHDAMYWYRQDPGQGLRLIYYSQIVNDFQKGDIAEGYSVSREKKESFPLTVTSAQKNPTAFYLCASSVWGQPQHFGDGTRLSIL.

The chain employs TRBV5-1 and TRBJ2-3; 9 bases map to TRBD1. Per germline, CDR1 SGHRS and CDR2 YFSETQ. CDR3 size: 13 residues. Unmatched junction bases numbered 5, after V lost 5 bases and J lost 7 bases. CDR3 DNA sequence: TGCGCCAGCAGAGGGACAGGGCTGAATACGCAGTATTTT. The encoded protein is CASRGTGLNTQYF.

V is TRBV28 and J is TRBJ1-2, with D possibly matching TRBD1 (5 bases). The CDR3 length is 14 residues. V lost 4 bases to trimming and J lost 4 bases, with 13 bases between them. Germline-derived CDR1 and CDR2 are MDHEN and SYDVKM. CDR3 protein: CASSYQTAPYGYTF. CDR3 DNA: TGTGCCAGCAGTTACCAGACAGCACCCTATGGCTACACCTTC.

The gene calls are TRBV5-1 and TRBJ2-7; D remains ambiguous. The CDR3 is made up of 13 amino acids. CDR1 is SGHRS and CDR2 is YFSETQ in the germline V gene. V dropped 0 bases and J dropped 2 bases, with 6 bases sitting between them. CDR3 residues: CASSLEGTYEQYF. The CDR3 bases are TGCGCCAGCAGCTTGGAGGGCACCTACGAGCAGTACTTC.

This chain links TRBV5-1 with TRBJ2-2; 7 bases match TRBD2. Losses at the gene ends were 0 bases for V and 3 bases for J; bases not matched to a gene: 2. The CDR3 runs to 15 residues. CDR1 SGHRS and CDR2 YFSETQ come from the germline V gene. CDR3 region: CASSLGGRDTGELFF. The CDR3, as DNA: TGCGCCAGCAGCTTGGGCGGGAGAGACACCGGGGAGCTGTTTTTT.

The count of this clone is one. The sample has other DNA sequences that encode this CDR3 too. The CDR3 region has the DNA TGTGCCAGCAGCCCGGGTGAGGCTAACTATGGCTACACCTTC. This translates into CASSPGEANYGYTF. The rearrangement joins TRBV9 to TRBJ1-2; D is unclear. This CDR3 comprises 14 residues. V lost 4 bases and J lost 0, with 10 bases in between. The V gene's germline CDR1 is SGDLS and CDR2 YYNGEE.